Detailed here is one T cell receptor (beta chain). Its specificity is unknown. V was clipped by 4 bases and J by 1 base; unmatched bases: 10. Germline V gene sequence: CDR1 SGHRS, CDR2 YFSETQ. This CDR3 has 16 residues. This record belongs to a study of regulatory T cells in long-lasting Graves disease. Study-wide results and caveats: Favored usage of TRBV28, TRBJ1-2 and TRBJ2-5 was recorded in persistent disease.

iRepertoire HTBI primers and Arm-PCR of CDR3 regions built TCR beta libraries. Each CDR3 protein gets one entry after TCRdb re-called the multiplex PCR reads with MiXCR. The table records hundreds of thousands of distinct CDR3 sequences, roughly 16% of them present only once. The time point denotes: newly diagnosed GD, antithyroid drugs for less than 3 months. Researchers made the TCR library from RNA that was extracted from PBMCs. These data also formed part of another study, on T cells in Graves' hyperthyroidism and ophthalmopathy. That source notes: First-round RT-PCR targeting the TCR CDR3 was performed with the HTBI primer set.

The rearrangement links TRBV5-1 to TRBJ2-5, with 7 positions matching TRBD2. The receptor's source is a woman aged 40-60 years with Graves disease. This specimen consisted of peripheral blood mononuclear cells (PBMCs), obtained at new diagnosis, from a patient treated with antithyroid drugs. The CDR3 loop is CASSPRTSRGQETQYF. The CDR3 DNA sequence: TGCGCCAGCAGCCCCCGGACTAGTCGGGGCCAAGAGACCCAGTACTTC. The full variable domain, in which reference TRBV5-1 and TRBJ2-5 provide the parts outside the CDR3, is KAGVTQTPRYLIKTRGQQVTLSCSPISGHRSVSWYQQTPGQGLQFLFEYFSETQRNKGNFPGRFSGRQFSNSRSEMNVSTLELGDSALYLCASSPRTSRGQETQYFGPGTRLLVL.